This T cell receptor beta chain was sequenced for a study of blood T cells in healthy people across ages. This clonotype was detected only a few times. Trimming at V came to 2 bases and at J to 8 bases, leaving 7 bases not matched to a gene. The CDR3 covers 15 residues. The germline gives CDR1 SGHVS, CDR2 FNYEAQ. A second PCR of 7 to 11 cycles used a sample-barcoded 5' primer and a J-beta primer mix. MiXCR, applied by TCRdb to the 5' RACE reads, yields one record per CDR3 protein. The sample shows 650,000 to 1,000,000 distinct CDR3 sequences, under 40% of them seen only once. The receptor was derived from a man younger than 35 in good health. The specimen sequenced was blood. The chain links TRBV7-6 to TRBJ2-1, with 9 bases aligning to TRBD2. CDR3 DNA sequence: TGTGCCAGCAGCTTATTTCAGCGGGGGGACTATGAGCAGTTCTTC. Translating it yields CASSLFQRGDYEQFF.